This TCR beta chain is drawn from a study of OX40 agonist ivuxolimab in advanced cancers. The assay was immunoSEQ multiplex PCR, and TCRdb's table has in-frame clones only and misses some. In the table there are over 60,000 clones, 85% of which are singletons. Whole-study results and caveats: Dose levels from 0.1 to 3.0 mg/kg saw CD4+ and CD8+ blood T cells expand clonally by week 6. In the 0.1-3.0 mg/kg groups, partial responders showed among the lowest expansion. The mean number of expanded clones was higher in CD8+ T cells than in CD4+.

Worth noting for this clone: As yet, its antigen is unknown.

V was pared by 7 bases and J by 8 bases, with 14 bases between. The CDR3 contains 12 residues. The germline V gene has CDR1 LNHDA and CDR2 SQIVND (reference sequence). This receptor was identified in an adult with an advanced solid tumor such as melanoma, head and neck, liver or kidney cancer. The material was CD4+ or CD8+ T cells sorted from blood, obtained in a trial of the OX40 agonist ivuxolimab. The chain employs TRBV19 and TRBJ2-5; possibly TRBD1 or TRBD2 for D (6 bases each). The CDR3 DNA sequence: TGTGCCAGTAATGGGGGGCACGGAACCCAGTACTTC. Its protein product is CASNGGHGTQYF.